The 10 T cell receptor beta chains listed next were all sequenced from one sample in a study of CD8+CD57+ T cells in acquired aplastic anemia. It was genomic DNA that served as the template for profiling TCR beta VDJ and CDR3. TCRdb fed the reads into MiXCR, producing one record per CDR3 protein. The sample carries about 470,000 distinct CDR3 sequences, around a third recorded once. Flow cytometry had shown expanded CD8+CD57+ cells in the patients chosen for sequencing. Sample: sorted CD4+, CD8+, or CD8+CD57+ T cells (not recorded which) from PBMCs. The receptors originated from a human donor with aplastic anemia.

This clonotype occurred many times. The chain is built from TRBV5-6 and TRBJ1-2; no firm D call. Per germline, CDR1 SGHDT and CDR2 YYEEEE. This CDR3 comprises 14 residues. The V gene lost 0 bases and the J gene lost 4 bases, with 10 bases spanning the gap. CDR3 sequence (DNA): TGTGCCAGCAGCTTGGCCGCAGCACCCTATGGCTACACCTTC. Translation gives CASSLAAAPYGYTF. Complete variable domain (other parts from reference TRBV5-6 and TRBJ1-2): DAGVTQSPTHLIKTRGQQVTLRCSPKSGHDTVSWYQQALGQGPQFIFQYYEEEERQRGNFPDRFSGHQFPNYSSELNVNALLLGDSALYLCASSLAAAPYGYTFGSGTRLTVV.

This clonotype came up a few times. The chain combines TRBV7-2 with TRBJ2-5, with TRBD1 identical over 8 bases. With V trimmed by 1 base and J by 4 bases, 5 bases remained unmatched. CDR1 SGHTA and CDR2 FQGNSA come from the germline V gene. The CDR3 is 15 residues long. CDR3 region: CASSLGGQGRETQYF. DNA of the CDR3: TGTGCCAGCAGCTTAGGCGGACAGGGTCGAGAGACCCAGTACTTC. The variable domain in full, completed from reference TRBV7-2 and TRBJ2-5, reads GAGVSQSPSNKVTEKGKDVELRCDPISGHTALYWYRQSLGQGLEFLIYFQGNSAPDKSGLPSDRFSAERTGGSVSTLTIQRTQQEDSAVYLCASSLGGQGRETQYFGPGTRLLVL.

As regards this clonotype: This likely comes from a read error, as the CDR3 has no conserved phenylalanine or tryptophan at its end. The chain combines TRBV29-1 with TRBJ1-1; no definite D call. The CDR3 is made up of 14 amino acids. Germline CDR1 reads SQVTM; CDR2 reads ANQGSEA. V was shortened by 4 bases and J by 1 base, with 13 bases between the two germline ends. CDR3 sequence (DNA): TGCAGCGTTGTTCTCCCAGGCAAGAACACTGAAGCTTTCTCT. Translation: CSVVLPGKNTEAFS.

This clonotype showed up many times. V usage is TRBV7-9 and J usage is TRBJ1-2; 10 bases align to TRBD1. V was clipped by 0 bases and J by 8 bases; unmatched bases: 3. Germline assignment: CDR1 SEHNR and CDR2 FQNEAQ (reference sequence). The CDR3 length is 14 residues. The CDR3 protein is CASSLAGQGNGYTF. In nucleotides, the CDR3 is TGTGCCAGCAGCTTAGCGGGACAGGGGAACGGCTACACCTTC. Drawing the rest from reference TRBV7-9 and TRBJ1-2, the complete variable domain is DTGVSQNPRHKITKRGQNVTFRCDPISEHNRLYWYRQTLGQGPEFLTYFQNEAQLEKSRLLSDRFSAERPKGSFSTLEIQRTEQGDSAMYLCASSLAGQGNGYTFGSGTRLTVV.

The chain is built from TRBV7-2 and TRBJ2-7; 13 positions agree with TRBD2. The CDR3 sequence is 13 residues long. The germline gives CDR1 SGHTA, CDR2 FQGNSA. V lost 5 bases and J lost 13; bases outside the gene matches: 8. CDR3 sequence: CASSPGTSGVYYF. CDR3 nucleotides: TGTGCCAGCAGCCCCGGGACTAGCGGGGTTTACTACTTC. The complete variable domain, with remaining parts taken from reference TRBV7-2 and TRBJ2-7, reads GAGVSQSPSNKVTEKGKDVELRCDPISGHTALYWYRQSLGQGLEFLIYFQGNSAPDKSGLPSDRFSAERTGGSVSTLTIQRTQQEDSAVYLCASSPGTSGVYYFGPGTRLTVT.

This clonotype was counted at least ten times. This chain connects TRBV7-9 to TRBJ2-7; 10 bases line up with TRBD1. The V gene's germline CDR1 is SEHNR and CDR2 FQNEAQ (reference sequence). V trimming: 5 bases; J trimming: 2 bases; junction bases outside the gene matches: 9. The CDR3 is 16 residues long. CDR3 residues: CASSGNRDRGTYEQYF. DNA for the CDR3: TGTGCCAGCAGCGGAAATCGGGACAGGGGCACCTACGAGCAGTACTTC. Using reference TRBV7-9 and TRBJ2-7 for the parts outside the CDR3, the full variable domain is DTGVSQNPRHKITKRGQNVTFRCDPISEHNRLYWYRQTLGQGPEFLTYFQNEAQLEKSRLLSDRFSAERPKGSFSTLEIQRTEQGDSAMYLCASSGNRDRGTYEQYFGPGTRLTVT.

There are a few counts of this clonotype. This chain connects TRBV20-1 to TRBJ1-3, with 9 nucleotides matching TRBD1. The CDR3 is 15 amino acids. CDR1 and CDR2 (germline): DFQATT, SNEGSKA (reference sequence). With 3 bases clipped from V and 0 bases from J, the junction kept 3 bases outside the gene matches. The CDR3 DNA follows: TGCAGTGCTAGTCTGACAGGGGGCTCTGGAAACACCATATATTTT. As protein: CSASLTGGSGNTIYF.

This clonotype was recorded a few times. The J gene is TRBJ2-5, the V gene TRBV2; D uncertain. The CDR3 extends over 13 amino acids. Trimming cost V 1 base and J 5 bases, with 8 bases left between them. CDR1 is SNHLY, CDR2 FYNNEI, per germline. This CDR3 is CASSEGTAETQYF. DNA for the CDR3: TGTGCCAGCAGTGAAGGGACGGCGGAGACCCAGTACTTC.

This clonotype was counted at least ten times. V and J are TRBV10-1 and TRBJ2-3; 8 positions match TRBD1. V was clipped by 3 bases and J by 6 bases; unmatched bases: 5. Germline CDR1 is WNHNN and CDR2 is SYGVQD (reference sequence). This CDR3 region has 14 residues. The CDR3 loop is CASSDRGQADTQYF. DNA of the CDR3: TGCGCCAGCAGTGATCGGGGACAGGCCGATACGCAGTATTTT.

In this sample, this clonotype turned up many times. The chain recombines TRBV7-9 with TRBJ2-7, with TRBD1 matching over 7 bases. Trimming took 3 bases from V and 5 from J; bases not matched to a gene: 7. Looked up from germline, CDR1 is SEHNR and CDR2 is FQNEAQ (reference sequence). The CDR3 has 14 residues. CDR3 sequence reads: CASSLQDRTNEQYF. CDR3 nucleotide sequence: TGTGCCAGCAGCTTGCAGGACAGGACCAACGAGCAGTACTTC. The full variable domain, with the rest looked up from reference TRBV7-9 and TRBJ2-7, is DTGVSQNPRHKITKRGQNVTFRCDPISEHNRLYWYRQTLGQGPEFLTYFQNEAQLEKSRLLSDRFSAERPKGSFSTLEIQRTEQGDSAMYLCASSLQDRTNEQYFGPGTRLTVT.